The rows below give T cell receptor beta chains drawn from one sample of a study of vaccination effects on CD4 cells after COVID-19. Antigen specificity for these receptors is unknown. Measured with immunoSEQ multiplex PCR; TCRdb has only the in-frame clones, and not every one. The table lists about 24,000 clones, 76% of them singletons, with about a tenth in the top ten. The source material was CD4+ T cells from PBMCs cultured with HCoV-NL63 spike peptides, sampled before COVID-19 vaccination. These receptors were obtained from a human donor who received a COVID-19 vaccine. Both conserved end residues are part of each CDR3. Each record gives: J gene, D gene, clone size, V gene, CDR3 protein, CDR3 DNA. D genes are given only for firm matches. Part of the rows lack a size; the others show once, few, many or a class for expanded clones.

j_call: TRBJ2-1
d_call: TRBD2
clone_size: .
v_call: TRBV3-1/TRBV3-2
cdr3_aa: CASSSKAGGPYNEQFF
cdr3_nt: TGTGCCAGCAGCTCGAAAGCGGGAGGGCCCTACAATGAGCAGTTCTTC

j_call: TRBJ2-1
d_call: .
clone_size: .
v_call: TRBV5-6
cdr3_aa: CASSLGVNVGNEQFF
cdr3_nt: TGTGCCAGCAGCTTGGGGGTAAATGTAGGCAATGAGCAGTTCTTC

j_call: TRBJ1-3
d_call: .
clone_size: .
v_call: TRBV6-5
cdr3_aa: CASSYSVFERSTIYF
cdr3_nt: TGTGCCAGCAGTTACTCGGTATTCGAGCGGAGCACCATATATTTT

j_call: TRBJ2-1
d_call: .
clone_size: .
v_call: TRBV5-1
cdr3_aa: CASSLQPLRSYNEQFF
cdr3_nt: TGCGCCAGCAGCTTGCAGCCCCTCCGCTCCTACAATGAGCAGTTCTTC

j_call: TRBJ1-4
d_call: .
clone_size: once
v_call: TRBV6-5
cdr3_aa: CASSYRFNEKLFF
cdr3_nt: TGTGCCAGCAGTTACAGATTTAATGAAAAACTGTTTTTT

j_call: TRBJ1-5
d_call: .
clone_size: .
v_call: TRBV6-5
cdr3_aa: CASSYSSNQPQHF
cdr3_nt: TGTGCCAGCAGTTACTCTAGCAATCAGCCCCAGCATTTT

j_call: TRBJ1-4
d_call: .
clone_size: once
v_call: TRBV3-1/TRBV3-2
cdr3_aa: CASSPKRDGTNEKLFF
cdr3_nt: TGTGCCAGCAGCCCCAAGCGGGACGGAACTAATGAAAAACTGTTTTTT

j_call: TRBJ1-6
d_call: TRBD1
clone_size: few
v_call: TRBV27
cdr3_aa: CASSLGSGTGFGSPLHF
cdr3_nt: TGTGCCAGCAGTCTAGGGTCCGGGACAGGGTTTGGTTCACCCCTCCACTTT

j_call: TRBJ1-2
d_call: .
clone_size: .
v_call: TRBV6-5
cdr3_aa: CASSPRVLSGYTF
cdr3_nt: TGTGCCAGCAGTCCCCGGGTCCTCTCTGGCTACACCTTC

j_call: TRBJ2-2
d_call: TRBD1
clone_size: .
v_call: TRBV5-6
cdr3_aa: CASSLFEGQLNTGELFF
cdr3_nt: TGTGCCAGCAGCTTGTTCGAGGGACAGCTGAACACCGGGGAGCTGTTTTTT

j_call: TRBJ2-4
d_call: TRBD2
clone_size: .
v_call: TRBV6-5
cdr3_aa: CASSYTRGAKNIQYF
cdr3_nt: TGTGCCAGCAGTTATACGCGGGGGGCCAAAAACATTCAGTACTTC

j_call: TRBJ2-7
d_call: .
clone_size: .
v_call: TRBV30
cdr3_aa: CAWSVDSWREQYF
cdr3_nt: TGTGCCTGGAGTGTCGACAGTTGGCGGGAGCAGTACTTC

j_call: TRBJ1-5
d_call: .
clone_size: .
v_call: TRBV5-8
cdr3_aa: CASSATLTLGNQPQHF
cdr3_nt: TGTGCCAGCAGCGCGACCCTCACATTAGGCAATCAGCCCCAGCATTTT

j_call: TRBJ2-7
d_call: .
clone_size: .
v_call: TRBV27
cdr3_aa: CASSPHSSLSSYEQYF
cdr3_nt: TGTGCCAGCAGTCCTCATTCATCACTAAGCTCCTACGAGCAGTACTTC

j_call: TRBJ2-2
d_call: .
clone_size: few
v_call: TRBV18
cdr3_aa: CASSPRGGELFF
cdr3_nt: TGTGCCAGCTCACCACGTGGCGGGGAGCTGTTTTTT

j_call: TRBJ1-1
d_call: .
clone_size: .
v_call: TRBV6-1
cdr3_aa: CASSRTEAFF
cdr3_nt: TGTGCCAGCAGCCGCACTGAAGCTTTCTTT

j_call: TRBJ1-6
d_call: .
clone_size: .
v_call: TRBV2
cdr3_aa: CASSRQRSSYNSPLHF
cdr3_nt: TGTGCCAGCAGTCGACAGAGAAGCTCCTATAATTCACCCCTCCACTTT

j_call: TRBJ2-7
d_call: TRBD2
clone_size: .
v_call: TRBV29-1
cdr3_aa: CSVTPGTIAYEQYF
cdr3_nt: TGCAGCGTTACTCCCGGGACTATCGCCTACGAGCAGTACTTC

j_call: TRBJ2-3
d_call: .
clone_size: .
v_call: TRBV7-8
cdr3_aa: CASSLATGTDTQYF
cdr3_nt: TGTGCCAGCAGCTTAGCGACGGGCACAGATACGCAGTATTTT

j_call: TRBJ2-7
d_call: .
clone_size: .
v_call: TRBV3-1/TRBV3-2
cdr3_aa: CASSKPGTGSYEQYF
cdr3_nt: TGTGCCAGCTCTAAACCCGGGACTGGCAGCTACGAGCAGTACTTC

j_call: TRBJ1-1
d_call: TRBD1
clone_size: .
v_call: TRBV5-4
cdr3_aa: CASRDRVSLNTEAFF
cdr3_nt: TGTGCCAGCAGGGACAGGGTGAGTTTGAACACTGAAGCTTTCTTT

j_call: TRBJ1-5
d_call: .
clone_size: .
v_call: TRBV9
cdr3_aa: CASSVDHRSNQPQHF
cdr3_nt: TGTGCCAGCAGCGTAGACCACCGCAGCAATCAGCCCCAGCATTTT

j_call: TRBJ2-1
d_call: TRBD1
clone_size: .
v_call: TRBV6-4
cdr3_aa: CASSDSYRGANEQFF
cdr3_nt: TGTGCCAGCAGTGACTCTTACAGGGGAGCAAATGAGCAGTTCTTC

j_call: TRBJ1-6
d_call: TRBD1
clone_size: .
v_call: TRBV4-1
cdr3_aa: CASSQRGGAENSPLHF
cdr3_nt: TGCGCCAGCAGCCAACGAGGGGGCGCAGAGAATTCACCCCTCCACTTT

j_call: TRBJ2-6
d_call: .
clone_size: .
v_call: TRBV25-1
cdr3_aa: CASSEYPSGANVLTF
cdr3_nt: TGTGCCAGCAGTGAATATCCCTCTGGGGCCAACGTCCTGACTTTC

j_call: TRBJ1-4
d_call: .
clone_size: .
v_call: TRBV25-1
cdr3_aa: CASSERPGTNEKLFF
cdr3_nt: TGTGCCAGCAGTGAAAGGCCCGGGACTAATGAAAAACTGTTTTTT

j_call: TRBJ1-2
d_call: .
clone_size: .
v_call: TRBV28
cdr3_aa: CASSSPPGGGNYGYTF
cdr3_nt: TGTGCCAGCAGTTCTCCCCCGGGGGGGGGTAACTATGGCTACACCTTC

j_call: TRBJ2-1
d_call: TRBD1
clone_size: .
v_call: TRBV6-2/TRBV6-3
cdr3_aa: CASSQGQVRLNEQFF
cdr3_nt: TGTGCCAGCAGCCAAGGACAGGTTAGGCTCAATGAGCAGTTCTTC

j_call: TRBJ2-1
d_call: TRBD2
clone_size: .
v_call: TRBV4-2
cdr3_aa: CASRTASGYNEQFF
cdr3_nt: TGTGCCAGCAGAACCGCTAGCGGCTACAATGAGCAGTTCTTC

j_call: TRBJ1-5
d_call: .
clone_size: .
v_call: TRBV18
cdr3_aa: CASSPSGGGDQPQHF
cdr3_nt: TGTGCCAGCTCACCAAGTGGGGGAGGGGATCAGCCCCAGCATTTT

j_call: TRBJ1-3
d_call: TRBD1
clone_size: .
v_call: TRBV14
cdr3_aa: CASSQFDRGPGNTIYF
cdr3_nt: TGTGCCAGCAGCCAATTCGACAGGGGCCCTGGAAACACCATATATTTT

j_call: TRBJ2-1
d_call: .
clone_size: .
v_call: TRBV5-1
cdr3_aa: CASSYGSGDNEQFF
cdr3_nt: TGCGCCAGCAGCTACGGCAGTGGGGACAATGAGCAGTTCTTC

j_call: TRBJ2-5
d_call: .
clone_size: .
v_call: TRBV11-2
cdr3_aa: CASSSMTGTHQETQYF
cdr3_nt: TGTGCCAGCAGCTCGATGACCGGGACTCACCAAGAGACCCAGTACTTC

j_call: TRBJ1-2
d_call: TRBD1
clone_size: .
v_call: TRBV7-9
cdr3_aa: CASSIGQGRYTF
cdr3_nt: TGTGCCAGCAGCATCGGACAGGGGCGCTACACCTTC

j_call: TRBJ1-5
d_call: .
clone_size: .
v_call: TRBV10-2
cdr3_aa: CASRDNNQPQHF
cdr3_nt: TGCGCCAGCAGGGACAATAATCAGCCCCAGCATTTT

j_call: TRBJ2-7
d_call: TRBD1
clone_size: .
v_call: TRBV4-1
cdr3_aa: CASSQPPLRQGAAYEQYF
cdr3_nt: TGCGCCAGCAGCCAACCGCCCCTCCGCCAGGGGGCGGCCTACGAGCAGTACTTC

j_call: TRBJ2-3
d_call: TRBD2
clone_size: .
v_call: TRBV29-1
cdr3_aa: CSVDGGGGGDTQYF
cdr3_nt: TGCAGCGTTGATGGCGGGGGGGGCGGAGATACGCAGTATTTT

j_call: TRBJ1-1
d_call: .
clone_size: once
v_call: TRBV18
cdr3_aa: CASSPLQDSRGTEAFF
cdr3_nt: TGTGCCAGCTCACCACTACAGGACAGCCGGGGCACTGAAGCTTTCTTT

j_call: TRBJ1-2
d_call: TRBD1
clone_size: .
v_call: TRBV2
cdr3_aa: CASSAGQENYGYTF
cdr3_nt: TGTGCCAGCAGTGCCGGACAGGAGAACTATGGCTACACCTTC

j_call: TRBJ2-3
d_call: .
clone_size: .
v_call: TRBV5-4
cdr3_aa: CASSFERGTDTQYF
cdr3_nt: TGTGCCAGCAGCTTCGAGCGGGGCACAGATACGCAGTATTTT

j_call: TRBJ2-7
d_call: .
clone_size: .
v_call: TRBV13
cdr3_aa: CASSSSGIWGRSSYEQYF
cdr3_nt: TGTGCCAGCAGCTCCTCGGGTATTTGGGGCCGAAGCTCCTACGAGCAGTACTTC

j_call: TRBJ2-3
d_call: .
clone_size: few
v_call: TRBV12-3/TRBV12-4
cdr3_aa: CASRVGSTDTQYF
cdr3_nt: TGTGCCAGCCGCGTCGGCAGCACAGATACGCAGTATTTT

j_call: TRBJ2-5
d_call: TRBD1
clone_size: once
v_call: TRBV19
cdr3_aa: CASSPSAGGVKTQYF
cdr3_nt: TGTGCCAGTAGTCCCTCGGCAGGGGGAGTGAAGACCCAGTACTTC

j_call: TRBJ2-7
d_call: .
clone_size: .
v_call: TRBV14
cdr3_aa: CASSFTRQALTSSYEQYF
cdr3_nt: TGTGCCAGCAGCTTCACGAGACAGGCGCTCACTAGCTCCTACGAGCAGTACTTC

j_call: TRBJ2-5
d_call: .
clone_size: .
v_call: TRBV5-4
cdr3_aa: CASSVGVKETQYF
cdr3_nt: TGTGCCAGCAGCGTAGGTGTGAAAGAGACCCAGTACTTC

j_call: TRBJ1-2
d_call: .
clone_size: medium-sized
v_call: TRBV2
cdr3_aa: CASQGVRRGYGYTF
cdr3_nt: TGTGCCAGCCAGGGTGTAAGACGTGGATATGGCTACACCTTC